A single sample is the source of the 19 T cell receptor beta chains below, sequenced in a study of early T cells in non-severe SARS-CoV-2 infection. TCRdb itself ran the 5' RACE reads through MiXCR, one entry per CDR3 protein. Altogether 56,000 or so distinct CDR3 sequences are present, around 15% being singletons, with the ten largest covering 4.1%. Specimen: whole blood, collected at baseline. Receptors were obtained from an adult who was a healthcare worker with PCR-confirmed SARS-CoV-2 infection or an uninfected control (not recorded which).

This CDR3 reads CASRLTSGISSYEQYF. DNA of the CDR3: TGTGCCAGCCGCCTGACTAGCGGGATAAGCTCCTACGAGCAGTACTTC. The rearrangement links TRBV6-1 to TRBJ2-7, with TRBD2 matching 11 bases. CDR3 length: 16 residues. The germline CDR1 and CDR2 sequences are MNHNS and SASEGT. Trimming cost V 8 bases and J 0 bases; bases outside gene matches: 9.

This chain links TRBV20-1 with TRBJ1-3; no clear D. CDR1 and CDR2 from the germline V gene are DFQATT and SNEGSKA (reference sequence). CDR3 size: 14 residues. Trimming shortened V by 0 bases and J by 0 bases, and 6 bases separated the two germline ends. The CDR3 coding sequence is TGCAGTGCTAGAGACCCAGACTCTGGAAACACCATATATTTT. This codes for CSARDPDSGNTIYF.

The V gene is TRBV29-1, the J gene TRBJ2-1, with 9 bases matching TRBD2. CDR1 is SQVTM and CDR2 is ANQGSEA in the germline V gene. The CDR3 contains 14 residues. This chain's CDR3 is CRGGLAGDGNEQFF. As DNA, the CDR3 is TGCAGGGGGGGCTTAGCGGGAGATGGGAATGAGCAGTTCTTC.

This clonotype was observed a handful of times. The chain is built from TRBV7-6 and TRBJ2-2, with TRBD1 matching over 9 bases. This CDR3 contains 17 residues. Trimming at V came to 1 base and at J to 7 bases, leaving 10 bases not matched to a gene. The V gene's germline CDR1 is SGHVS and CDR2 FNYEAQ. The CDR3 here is CASSLVGTGTGIGELFF. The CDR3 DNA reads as TGTGCCAGCAGCTTAGTTGGGACAGGGACCGGAATCGGGGAGCTGTTTTTT.

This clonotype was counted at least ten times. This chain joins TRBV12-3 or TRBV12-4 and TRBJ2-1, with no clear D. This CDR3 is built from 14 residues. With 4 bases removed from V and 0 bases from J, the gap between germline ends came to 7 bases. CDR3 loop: CASSSPLSYNEQFF. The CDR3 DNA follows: TGTGCCAGCAGTTCCCCCCTCTCCTACAATGAGCAGTTCTTC.

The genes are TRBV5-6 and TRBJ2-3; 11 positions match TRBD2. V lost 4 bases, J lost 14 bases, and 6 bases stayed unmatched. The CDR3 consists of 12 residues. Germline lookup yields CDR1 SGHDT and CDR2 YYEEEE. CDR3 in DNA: TGTGCCAGCAGCCCGACTAGCGGGATCCGGTATTTT. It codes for CASSPTSGIRYF.

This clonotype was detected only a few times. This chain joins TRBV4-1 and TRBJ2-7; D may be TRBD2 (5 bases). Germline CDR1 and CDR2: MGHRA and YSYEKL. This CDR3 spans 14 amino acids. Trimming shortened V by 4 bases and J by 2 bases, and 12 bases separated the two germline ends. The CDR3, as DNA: TGCGCCAGCAGCCCTGGACTGGCCGCCTACGAGCAGTACTTC. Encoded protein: CASSPGLAAYEQYF.

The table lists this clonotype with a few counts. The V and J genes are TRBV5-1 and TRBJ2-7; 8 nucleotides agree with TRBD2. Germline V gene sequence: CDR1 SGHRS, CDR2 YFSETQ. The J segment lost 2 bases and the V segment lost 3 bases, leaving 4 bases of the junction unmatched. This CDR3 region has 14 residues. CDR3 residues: CASSSSSGTYEQYF. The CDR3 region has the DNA TGCGCCAGCAGCTCCAGTAGCGGGACCTACGAGCAGTACTTC.

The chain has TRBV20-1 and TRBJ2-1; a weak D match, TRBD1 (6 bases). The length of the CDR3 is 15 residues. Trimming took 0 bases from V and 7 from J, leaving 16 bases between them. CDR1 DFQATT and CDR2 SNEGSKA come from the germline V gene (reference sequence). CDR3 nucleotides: TGCAGTGCTAGAGATTTTGAGGGGGAGTGGAATGAGCAGTTCTTC. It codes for CSARDFEGEWNEQFF.

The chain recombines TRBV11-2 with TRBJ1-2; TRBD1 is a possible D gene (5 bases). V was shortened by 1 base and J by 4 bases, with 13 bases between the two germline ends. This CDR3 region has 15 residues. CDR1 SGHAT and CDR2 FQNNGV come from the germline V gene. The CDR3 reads CASSLAGNLPYGYTF. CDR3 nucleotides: TGTGCCAGCAGCTTAGCAGGGAACCTACCCTATGGCTACACCTTC.

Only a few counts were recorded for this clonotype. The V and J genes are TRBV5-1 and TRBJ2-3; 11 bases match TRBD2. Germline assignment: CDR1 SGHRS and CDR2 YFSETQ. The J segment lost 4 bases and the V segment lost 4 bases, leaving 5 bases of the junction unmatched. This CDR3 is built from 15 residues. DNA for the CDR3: TGCGCCAGCAGCGCGGGGACTAGCGGCGCAGATACGCAGTATTTT. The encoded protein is CASSAGTSGADTQYF.

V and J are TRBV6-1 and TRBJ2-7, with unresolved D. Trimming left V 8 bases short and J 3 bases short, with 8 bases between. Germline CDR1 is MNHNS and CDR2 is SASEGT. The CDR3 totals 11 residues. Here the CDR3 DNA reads TGTGCCAGCCTACAGCACTACGAGCAGTACTTC. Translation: CASLQHYEQYF.

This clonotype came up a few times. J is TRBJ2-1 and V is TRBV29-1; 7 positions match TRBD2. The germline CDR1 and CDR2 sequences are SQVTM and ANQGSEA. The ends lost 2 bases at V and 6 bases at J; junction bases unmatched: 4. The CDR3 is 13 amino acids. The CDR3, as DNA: TGCAGCGTTGAAACGGGAGGAGGCAATGAGCAGTTCTTC. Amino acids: CSVETGGGNEQFF.

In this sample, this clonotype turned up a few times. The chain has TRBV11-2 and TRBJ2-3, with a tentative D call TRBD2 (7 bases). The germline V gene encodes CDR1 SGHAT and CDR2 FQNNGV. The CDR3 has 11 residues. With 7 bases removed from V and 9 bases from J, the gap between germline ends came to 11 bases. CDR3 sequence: CASTPGGTQYF. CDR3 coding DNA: TGTGCCAGCACGCCGGGGGGCACGCAGTATTTT.

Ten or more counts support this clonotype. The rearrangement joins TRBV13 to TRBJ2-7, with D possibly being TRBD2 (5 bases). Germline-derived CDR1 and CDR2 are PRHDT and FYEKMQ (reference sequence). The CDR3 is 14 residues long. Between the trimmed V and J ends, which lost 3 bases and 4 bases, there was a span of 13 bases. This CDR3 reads CASSLGDGNYEQYF. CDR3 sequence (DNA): TGTGCCAGCAGCTTGGGAGATGGGAATTACGAGCAGTACTTC.

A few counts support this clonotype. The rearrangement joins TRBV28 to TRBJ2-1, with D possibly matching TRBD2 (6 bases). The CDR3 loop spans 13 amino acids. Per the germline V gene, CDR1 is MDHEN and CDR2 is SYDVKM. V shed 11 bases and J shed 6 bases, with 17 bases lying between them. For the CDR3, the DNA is TGTGCCGGCTCCCCGCGGGACTTCAATGAGCAGTTCTTC. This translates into CAGSPRDFNEQFF.

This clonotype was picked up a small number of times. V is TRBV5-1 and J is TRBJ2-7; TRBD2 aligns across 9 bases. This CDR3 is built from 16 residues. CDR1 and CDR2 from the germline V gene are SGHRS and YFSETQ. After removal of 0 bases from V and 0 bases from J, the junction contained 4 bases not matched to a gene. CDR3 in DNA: TGCGCCAGCAGCTTGGAGGGACTAGCAAACTCCTACGAGCAGTACTTC. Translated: CASSLEGLANSYEQYF. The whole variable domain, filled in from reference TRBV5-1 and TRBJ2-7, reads KAGVTQTPRYLIKTRGQQVTLSCSPISGHRSVSWYQQTPGQGLQFLFEYFSETQRNKGNFPGRFSGRQFSNSRSEMNVSTLELGDSALYLCASSLEGLANSYEQYFGPGTRLTVT.

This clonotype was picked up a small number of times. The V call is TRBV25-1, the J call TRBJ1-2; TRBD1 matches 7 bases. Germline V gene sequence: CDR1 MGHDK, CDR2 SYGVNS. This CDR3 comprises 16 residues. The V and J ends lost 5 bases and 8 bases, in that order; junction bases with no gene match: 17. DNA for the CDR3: TGTGCCAGCAGTAACACAGGGGCTTATGAATTATCGGGCTACACCTTC. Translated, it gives CASSNTGAYELSGYTF.

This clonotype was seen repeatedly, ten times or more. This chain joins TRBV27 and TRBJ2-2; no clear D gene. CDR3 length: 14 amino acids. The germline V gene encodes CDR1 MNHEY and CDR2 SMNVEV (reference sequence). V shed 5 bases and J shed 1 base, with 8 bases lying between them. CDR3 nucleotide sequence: TGTGCCAGCAGTCCCGACTTGAACACCGGGGAGCTGTTTTTT. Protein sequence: CASSPDLNTGELFF.